Presented here are 32 T cell receptor beta chains from one specimen sequenced in a study of PD-L1 blockade in urothelial cancer. The time point here: pretreatment peripheral blood. TCRdb's copy holds only in-frame clones and misses some; the assay was immunoSEQ multiplex PCR. Seen here are 130,000 or so clones, roughly 84% observed once, and the top ten hold roughly 3.2%. The source material was PBMCs, sampled around atezolizumab (anti-PD-L1) treatment. The receptors originated from a man aged 50-59 years with urothelial cancer.

The V and J genes are TRBV2 and TRBJ2-5; 9 bases align to TRBD2. CDR1 is SNHLY and CDR2 is FYNNEI in the germline V gene. With 4 bases clipped from V and 5 bases from J, the junction kept 8 bases outside the gene matches. CDR3 length: 15 amino acids. The CDR3 bases are TGTGCCAGCAGTGTTGTAGCGGGAGCCGGGGAGACCCAGTACTTC. The encoded protein is CASSVVAGAGETQYF.

The chain recombines TRBV30 with TRBJ1-5, with 11 bases lining up with TRBD1. The germline V gene encodes CDR1 GTSNPN and CDR2 SVGIG (reference sequence). V dropped 2 bases and J dropped 3; count of bases not matched to a gene: 6. The CDR3 covers 16 residues. The CDR3 sequence: CAWSRDRGEYNQPQHF. CDR3 sequence (DNA): TGTGCCTGGAGTCGGGACAGGGGGGAATACAATCAGCCCCAGCATTTT.

This chain connects TRBV4-1 to TRBJ2-5, with 11 bases fitting TRBD2. Germline V gene data show CDR1 as MGHRA and CDR2 as YSYEKL. There are 18 residues in the CDR3. J lost 5 bases, V lost 0 bases, and 11 bases had no gene match. The CDR3 nucleotides are TGCGCCAGCAGCCAAGACCCGACTAGCGGGATATCGGGCGAGACCCAGTACTTC. This sequence encodes CASSQDPTSGISGETQYF.

This chain joins TRBV7-9 and TRBJ1-5; no clear D gene. The CDR3 sequence is 12 residues long. Germline-derived CDR1 and CDR2 are SEHNR and FQNEAQ (reference sequence). The V and J ends lost 4 bases and 3 bases respectively, with 4 bases between them. The CDR3 loop is CASSSLNQPQHF. The CDR3 DNA sequence: TGTGCCAGCAGCTCCCTCAATCAGCCCCAGCATTTT. Variable domain in full (rest from reference TRBV7-9 and TRBJ1-5): DTGVSQNPRHKITKRGQNVTFRCDPISEHNRLYWYRQTLGQGPEFLTYFQNEAQLEKSRLLSDRFSAERPKGSFSTLEIQRTEQGDSAMYLCASSSLNQPQHFGDGTRLSIL.

CDR3 sequence reads: CAGGGRGTGELFF. CDR3 in DNA: TGTGCCGGGGGGGGGAGAGGGACCGGGGAGCTGTTTTTT. The V call is TRBV6-6, the J call TRBJ2-2; 7 nucleotides agree with TRBD2. The CDR3 is made up of 13 amino acids. CDR1 is MNHNY and CDR2 is SVGAGI in the germline V gene (reference sequence). V lost 11 bases to trimming and J lost 5 bases; unmatched junction nucleotides: 8.

This rearrangement joins TRBV4-2 to TRBJ2-5, with 10 bases that match TRBD2. Germline V gene data show CDR1 as LGHNA and CDR2 as YNFKEQ. This CDR3 has 19 amino acids. Trimming removed 0 bases from V and 0 bases from J; junction bases left unmatched: 10. CDR3 DNA: TGTGCCAGCAGCCAAGATCACGCTAGCGGGAGTCTGTACCAAGAGACCCAGTACTTC. It codes for CASSQDHASGSLYQETQYF.

This clone was recorded a few times. The gene calls are TRBV5-1 and TRBJ2-1; tentatively, D is TRBD1 (6 bases). The V gene's germline CDR1 is SGHRS and CDR2 YFSETQ. The V end lost 4 bases, the J end lost 9 bases, and 20 bases lay between the germline ends. The CDR3 is 15 amino acids. The CDR3 protein is CASSPSGTLHGEQFF. CDR3 coding DNA: TGCGCCAGCAGCCCCTCCGGGACATTACACGGTGAGCAGTTCTTC.

The chain combines TRBV5-1 with TRBJ2-1; 11 positions match TRBD2. The V segment lost 0 bases and the J segment 7 bases; nucleotides outside the gene matches: 18. The CDR3 consists of 20 residues. Looked up from germline, CDR1 is SGHRS and CDR2 is YFSETQ. The CDR3 sequence is CASSLGGVVAGGRSRNEQFF. The CDR3 region has the DNA TGCGCCAGCAGCTTGGGCGGGGTAGTAGCGGGAGGGCGGTCGCGGAATGAGCAGTTCTTC.

The chain combines TRBV6-5 with TRBJ2-5; D might be TRBD1 (8 bases). Germline-derived CDR1 and CDR2 are MNHEY and SVGAGI. The CDR3 contains 14 residues. The V end was cut by 7 bases, the J end by 2 bases, with 14 bases between. The CDR3 sequence: CASNKQGGQETQYF. In DNA, the CDR3 is TGTGCCAGCAATAAACAGGGGGGGCAAGAGACCCAGTACTTC.

V and J are TRBV5-1 and TRBJ1-2; unclear D gene. Germline V lookup: CDR1 SGHRS, CDR2 YFSETQ. The germline V and J ends were trimmed by 0 bases and 4 bases, with 10 bases remaining between them. The CDR3 loop spans 14 amino acids. The DNA for the CDR3 is TGCGCCAGCAGCTTGGGCAGGATCAGCTATGGCTACACCTTC. Encoded protein: CASSLGRISYGYTF.

The chain is built from TRBV2 and TRBJ1-3; D is undetermined. From germline, CDR1 is SNHLY and CDR2 FYNNEI. CDR3 length: 11 amino acids. V gave up 5 bases and J gave up 4 bases, with 3 bases separating them. The CDR3 nucleotides read TGTGCCAGCAGTCAGGGAAACACCATATATTTT. It codes for CASSQGNTIYF.

The chain joins TRBV4-1 to TRBJ1-4, with a weak D call TRBD1 (5 bases). This CDR3 comprises 14 residues. Trimming pared 1 base from V and 7 bases from J, leaving 10 bases between. Germline V gene data show CDR1 as MGHRA and CDR2 as YSYEKL. The DNA for the CDR3 is TGCGCCAGCAGCCAAGTAGGGGAAGGTGAAAAACTGTTTTTT. This encodes CASSQVGEGEKLFF.

V is TRBV28 and J is TRBJ2-5, with a tentative D call TRBD2 (6 bases). Trimming took 3 bases from V and 4 from J, leaving 9 bases between them. Germline CDR1 reads MDHEN; CDR2 reads SYDVKM. This CDR3 contains 13 residues. As DNA, the CDR3 is TGTGCCAGCAGTTTTCGGGGGATAGAGACCCAGTACTTC. Translated: CASSFRGIETQYF.

The rearrangement uses TRBV28 and TRBJ2-1, with 13 bases aligning to TRBD2. Germline CDR1 reads MDHEN; CDR2 reads SYDVKM. This CDR3 region has 15 residues. The junction had 3 bases not matched to a gene; V was cut back by 3 bases and J by 7 bases. CDR3 sequence reads: CASSFTSGRENEQFF. The CDR3 bases are TGTGCCAGCAGTTTTACTAGCGGGAGGGAGAATGAGCAGTTCTTC. Drawing the rest from reference TRBV28 and TRBJ2-1, the complete variable domain is DVKVTQSSRYLVKRTGEKVFLECVQDMDHENMFWYRQDPGLGLRLIYFSYDVKMKEKGDIPEGYSVSREKKERFSLILESASTNQTSMYLCASSFTSGRENEQFFGPGTRLTVL.

The chain recombines TRBV30 with TRBJ2-1; 13 bases are shared with TRBD2. Germline CDR1 is GTSNPN and CDR2 is SVGIG (reference sequence). The CDR3 is 14 residues long. The V and J ends lost 4 bases and 9 bases, in that order; junction bases with no gene match: 6. CDR3 sequence (DNA): TGTGCCTGGACCGGACTAGCGGGAGTGGGTGAGCAGTTCTTC. Residues: CAWTGLAGVGEQFF.

The genes are TRBV7-9 and TRBJ2-1; 12 bases line up with TRBD2. CDR3 length equals 16 residues. Germline V CDR1 and CDR2: SEHNR, FQNEAQ (reference sequence). Trimming removed 5 bases from V and 7 bases from J; junction bases left unmatched: 9. Here the CDR3 reads CASSPASSGRGNEQFF. The DNA for the CDR3 is TGTGCCAGCAGCCCGGCCTCTAGCGGGAGGGGTAATGAGCAGTTCTTC.

In this sample, this clone turned up once. This chain joins TRBV9 and TRBJ2-3; 9 bases map to TRBD2. Germline CDR1 is SGDLS and CDR2 is YYNGEE. The trim removed 1 base at V and 4 bases at J, leaving 4 bases unmatched. The CDR3 is 15 residues long. CDR3 DNA sequence: TGTGCCAGCAGCGTACTAGCGGGATTGGCAGATACGCAGTATTTT. This codes for CASSVLAGLADTQYF. Full variable domain (outside the CDR3, taken from reference TRBV9 and TRBJ2-3): DSGVTQTPKHLITATGQRVTLRCSPRSGDLSVYWYQQSLDQGLQFLIQYYNGEERAKGNILERFSAQQFPDLHSELNLSSLELGDSALYFCASSVLAGLADTQYFGPGTRLTVL.

CDR3 residues: CASSLSLNDNEQFF. CDR3 sequence (DNA): TGTGCCAGCAGCTTATCTCTTAATGACAATGAGCAGTTCTTC. The chain combines TRBV7-9 with TRBJ2-1; D is ambiguous. Deletions cut 2 bases from V and 5 bases from J, with 10 bases between. CDR1 is SEHNR and CDR2 is FQNEAQ in the germline V gene (reference sequence). The CDR3 totals 14 residues.

The chain employs TRBV5-4 and TRBJ1-1; tentatively, D is TRBD1 (5 bases). Germline CDR1 SGHNT, CDR2 YYREEE (reference sequence). With 0 bases removed from V and 0 bases from J, the gap between germline ends came to 6 bases. This CDR3 is built from 14 residues. The CDR3 spells CASSLAGMNTEAFF. In DNA form, the CDR3 reads TGTGCCAGCAGCTTGGCAGGGATGAACACTGAAGCTTTCTTT.

With regard to this clone: At one of its ends the junction is not consistent with the germline gene, which may arise from a read error. This sequence joins TRBV6-1 and TRBJ1-2, with D unclear. CDR3 length equals 11 residues. Germline CDR1 reads MNHNS; CDR2 reads SASEGT. CDR3 loop: CASSYIHREYF. In DNA form, the CDR3 reads TGTGCCAGCAGTTACATTCACCGGGAATACTTC.

The rearrangement uses TRBV11-2 and TRBJ2-3, with D possibly matching TRBD2 (6 bases). CDR1 and CDR2 from the germline V gene are SGHAT and FQNNGV. There are 17 residues in the CDR3. Trimming shortened V by 10 bases and J by 2 bases, and 25 bases separated the two germline ends. The CDR3 DNA reads TGTGCCACTCGACCATTAGGAAAGCGGGTGAACACAGATACGCAGTATTTT. The encoded protein is CATRPLGKRVNTDTQYF.

The genes are TRBV14 and TRBJ2-5; D is possibly TRBD1 (5 bases). This CDR3 is built from 13 residues. Trimming took off 5 bases at V and 1 base at J, with 8 bases between the two ends. Germline loops: CDR1 SGHDN, CDR2 FVKESK. CDR3 loop: CASSRQLQETQYF. CDR3 bases: TGTGCCAGCAGCAGACAGCTCCAAGAGACCCAGTACTTC. The full variable domain, rest sourced from reference TRBV14 and TRBJ2-5, is EAGVTQFPSHSVIEKGQTVTLRCDPISGHDNLYWYRRVMGKEIKFLLHFVKESKQDESGMPNNRFLAERTGGTYSTLKVQPAELEDSGVYFCASSRQLQETQYFGPGTRLLVL.

The genes are TRBV2 and TRBJ2-3, with TRBD2 matching over 10 bases. J gave up 7 bases and V 4 bases, and 8 bases lay outside the gene matches. Germline assignment: CDR1 SNHLY and CDR2 FYNNEI. The CDR3 contains 15 residues. The CDR3 DNA reads as TGTGCCAGCAGTGTTTCCGGACTAGCGGATTATACGCAGTATTTT. Amino acid sequence: CASSVSGLADYTQYF. Filled out from reference TRBV2 and TRBJ2-3, the complete variable domain reads EPEVTQTPSHQVTQMGQEVILRCVPISNHLYFYWYRQILGQKVEFLVSFYNNEISEKSEIFDDQFSVERPDGSNFTLKIRSTKLEDSAMYFCASSVSGLADYTQYFGPGTRLTVL.

The rearrangement uses TRBV6-5 and TRBJ2-7; 9 bases agree with TRBD1. The CDR3 runs 15 residues. After removal of 0 bases from V and 6 bases from J, the junction contained 6 bases not matched to a gene. Germline-derived CDR1 and CDR2 are MNHEY and SVGAGI. CDR3 in DNA: TGTGCCAGCAGTTACTCGGACAGGGGTTACGGCGAGCAGTACTTC. Protein product: CASSYSDRGYGEQYF.

This clone is a singleton in its sample. The J gene is TRBJ2-1, the V gene TRBV7-8; TRBD1 matches 8 bases. This CDR3 has 21 amino acids. CDR1 is SGHVS, CDR2 FQNEAQ, per germline. Losses at the gene ends were 4 bases for V and 6 bases for J; bases not matched to a gene: 26. CDR3 in amino acids: CASSSPLRQGNWVTAINEQFF. The CDR3 nucleotides are TGTGCCAGCAGCTCGCCACTCCGACAGGGGAACTGGGTCACAGCAATCAATGAGCAGTTCTTC.

The gene calls are TRBV6-5 and TRBJ2-3, with 13 bases identical to TRBD2. With V trimmed by 6 bases and J by 3 bases, 3 bases remained unmatched. The CDR3 is made up of 15 amino acids. Germline CDR1 reads MNHEY; CDR2 reads SVGAGI. The CDR3 loop reads CASRLGLAGTDTQYF. As DNA, the CDR3 is TGTGCCAGCAGGCTGGGACTAGCGGGAACAGATACGCAGTATTTT.

This rearrangement joins TRBV11-2 to TRBJ2-5; D is unclear. This CDR3 has 14 amino acids. Germline V gene data show CDR1 as SGHAT and CDR2 as FQNNGV. The germline V and J ends were trimmed by 6 bases and 4 bases, with 15 bases remaining between them. The CDR3 bases are TGTGCCAGCAGGCCACCCGAAGCCGTAGAGACCCAGTACTTC. Amino acids: CASRPPEAVETQYF.

The chain employs TRBV7-2 and TRBJ2-1, with D possibly matching TRBD2 (5 bases). The V gene's germline CDR1 is SGHTA and CDR2 FQGNSA. This CDR3 region has 15 residues. The V and J ends lost 5 bases and 0 bases respectively, with 11 bases between them. For the CDR3, the DNA is TGTGCCAGCAGCCTACAGCGGAGCTCCTACAATGAGCAGTTCTTC. Translating it yields CASSLQRSSYNEQFF. Using reference TRBV7-2 and TRBJ2-1 for the parts outside the CDR3, the full variable domain is GAGVSQSPSNKVTEKGKDVELRCDPISGHTALYWYRQSLGQGLEFLIYFQGNSAPDKSGLPSDRFSAERTGGSVSTLTIQRTQQEDSAVYLCASSLQRSSYNEQFFGPGTRLTVL.

The chain joins TRBV6-6 to TRBJ1-1, with 8 bases aligning to TRBD1. Germline values: CDR1 MNHNY, CDR2 SVGAGI (reference sequence). CDR3 length: 14 residues. The V gene end was trimmed by 7 bases and the J gene end by 4 bases; junction bases not matched to a gene: 8. The CDR3: CASIQQGVGTEAFF. For the CDR3, the DNA is TGTGCCAGCATTCAACAGGGGGTGGGCACTGAAGCTTTCTTT.

The chain recombines TRBV6-5 with TRBJ2-1, with 7 bases that match TRBD2. Germline CDR1 MNHEY, CDR2 SVGAGI. This CDR3 has 14 residues. The ends lost 8 bases at V and 0 bases at J; junction bases unmatched: 4. CDR3 sequence (DNA): TGTGCCAGCTCCCGCGGGAGCTCCTACAATGAGCAGTTCTTC. Protein: CASSRGSSYNEQFF.

V and J are TRBV5-8 and TRBJ2-5; TRBD2 matches 13 bases. The length of the CDR3 is 16 residues. Germline loops: CDR1 SGHTS, CDR2 YDEGEE. Germline trimming cut 2 bases from V and 5 bases from J; bases unmatched to any gene: 6. DNA for the CDR3: TGTGCCAGCAGCTTAGGACTAGCGGGAGCCCGGGAGACCCAGTACTTC. Its translation is CASSLGLAGARETQYF.

The V call is TRBV11-2, the J call TRBJ2-5; TRBD2 aligns across 7 bases. CDR1 and CDR2 (germline): SGHAT, FQNNGV. J gave up 10 bases and V 5 bases, and 16 bases lay outside the gene matches. The CDR3 has 15 amino acids. The CDR3 DNA sequence: TGTGCCAGCAGCGCAGGACTAGTTCCCCTCCATGGCCAGTACTTC. It codes for CASSAGLVPLHGQYF.